The 9 T cell receptor beta chains below all came from one sample that was sequenced in a study of shared clonotypes between healthy human individuals (dated by TCRdb to the early 2020s). Libraries came from the immunoSEQ multiplex PCR assay. Not all clones reach the TCRdb copy of this immuneACCESS table, which keeps in-frame sequences only. Checked studies attribute under half of the gap to unresolved V genes and leave the rest unexplained. This sample comprises 850,000 to 1,200,000 clones, approximately 72% of them detected only once. The top ten hold less than 1.5% of the sample. The material sequenced was memory CD4+ T cells sorted from blood. The cell subset or site tag for this specimen amounts to: CD45RA-negative fraction. These receptors were obtained from a man in his late teens or twenties in good health.

In regard to this clone: At the DNA level, this CDR3 is encoded by other sequences in the same sample as well. This chain uses TRBV5-5 with TRBJ2-7, with D unresolved. Germline V gene lookup returns CDR1 SGHKS and CDR2 YYEKEE (reference sequence). The CDR3 length is 13 residues. V was trimmed by 4 bases and J by 3 bases, leaving 11 bases between them. The CDR3 region is CASSLQENYEQYF. CDR3 nucleotides: TGTGCCAGCAGCCTGCAAGAGAACTACGAGCAGTACTTC.

The chain links TRBV10-3 to TRBJ1-6, with TRBD1 matching over 7 bases. This CDR3 region has 13 residues. CDR1 ENHRY and CDR2 SYGVKD come from the germline V gene. Losses at the gene ends were 6 bases for V and 10 bases for J; bases not matched to a gene: 6. The CDR3 sequence is CAISPGGRSPLHF. The CDR3 region has the DNA TGTGCCATCAGCCCAGGGGGGAGGTCACCCCTCCACTTT.

V usage is TRBV5-5 and J usage is TRBJ2-5; D perhaps matches TRBD1 (5 bases). Trimming pared 4 bases from V and 2 bases from J, leaving 9 bases between. This CDR3 is 13 amino acids long. The germline V gene has CDR1 SGHKS and CDR2 YYEKEE (reference sequence). CDR3 nucleotide sequence: TGTGCCAGCAGCCCTGGGGCACAAGAGACCCAGTACTTC. This sequence encodes CASSPGAQETQYF.

This clone appeared a few times. The J gene is TRBJ2-4, the V gene TRBV15, with TRBD1 as a possible D gene (6 bases). Germline lookup yields CDR1 LNHNV and CDR2 YYDKDF (reference sequence). This CDR3 has 18 amino acids. V was shortened by 0 bases and J by 0 bases, with 15 bases between the two germline ends. This CDR3 is CATSREGAPILAKNIQYF. The CDR3 DNA is TGTGCCACCAGCAGAGAGGGGGCCCCAATACTAGCCAAAAACATTCAGTACTTC.

J is TRBJ2-4 and V is TRBV6-1; D perhaps matches TRBD2 (6 bases). This CDR3 has 13 amino acids. Trimming shortened V by 3 bases and J by 7 bases, and 10 bases separated the two germline ends. Looked up from germline, CDR1 is MNHNS and CDR2 is SASEGT. This chain's CDR3 is CASSDSGLNIQYF. CDR3 bases: TGTGCCAGCAGTGATTCGGGACTGAACATTCAGTACTTC.

The chain couples TRBV9 to TRBJ1-2; D is uncertain. V lost 0 bases, J lost 3 bases, and 12 bases lay in between. CDR1 and CDR2 from the germline V gene are SGDLS and YYNGEE. CDR3 length: 15 amino acids. The CDR3 reads CASSVATDRDYGYTF. CDR3 coding DNA: TGTGCCAGCAGCGTAGCCACAGATAGGGACTATGGCTACACCTTC.

The CDR3 DNA reads TGTGCCAGCACCGTCCCTGGTACCCCCTATGGCTACACCTTC. Protein product: CASTVPGTPYGYTF. The rearrangement uses TRBV7-9 and TRBJ1-2; D unclear. CDR3 length equals 14 residues. Trimming pared 7 bases from V and 4 bases from J, leaving 16 bases between. Germline V CDR1 and CDR2: SEHNR, FQNEAQ (reference sequence).

This clone was seen just once. The chain's CDR3 is CASNSDRGVYEQYF. In DNA form, the CDR3 reads TGTGCCAGCAACTCAGACAGGGGTGTTTACGAGCAGTACTTC. This chain uses TRBV28 with TRBJ2-7, with TRBD1 matching over 8 bases. The CDR3 extends over 14 amino acids. V shed 7 bases, J shed 4 bases, and the junction held 9 bases outside the gene matches. Germline CDR1 is MDHEN and CDR2 is SYDVKM.

In this sample, this clone turned up many times. V gene TRBV30 combines with J gene TRBJ1-5; no firm D call. Trimming stripped 4 bases from V and 0 bases from J, with 13 bases between. The CDR3 is 15 residues long. The germline V gene has CDR1 GTSNPN and CDR2 SVGIG (reference sequence). The CDR3: CAWTQGRYSNQPQHF. The CDR3 DNA is TGTGCCTGGACCCAAGGGAGGTATAGCAATCAGCCCCAGCATTTT.